The 3 T cell receptor beta chains below all came from one sample that was sequenced in a study of blood T cells in healthy people across ages. It was with a sample-barcoded 5' primer and a J-beta primer mix that a second PCR of roughly 7 to 11 cycles was run. TCRdb re-derived calls from the 5' RACE reads in MiXCR, one entry per CDR3 protein. The data show around 940,000 distinct CDR3 sequences, with around 54% seen just once and over 20% held by the top ten. Sequenced input: blood. Every receptor here comes from a woman aged 55-69 years in good health.

The J gene is TRBJ2-5, the V gene TRBV12-3 or TRBV12-4; no clear D. Trimming pared 6 bases from V and 7 bases from J, leaving 12 bases between. This CDR3 has 12 amino acids. The CDR3 coding sequence is TGTGCCAGCAGCCTTATGGTTGCGACCCAGTACTTC. It yields the protein CASSLMVATQYF.

The rearrangement uses TRBV4-3 and TRBJ2-1; D is unresolved. Trimming shortened V by 0 bases and J by 4 bases, and 10 bases separated the two germline ends. Germline CDR1 LGHNA, CDR2 YSLEER. CDR3 length equals 15 residues. The CDR3 DNA sequence: TGCGCCAGCAGCCAAGATGGGCTACAATACAATGAGCAGTTCTTC. It yields the protein CASSQDGLQYNEQFF.

This clonotype was seen only a few times. This chain connects TRBV28 to TRBJ2-3; D unclear. V shed 6 bases and J shed 4 bases, with 11 bases lying between them. This CDR3 comprises 13 residues. In germline, CDR1 is MDHEN, CDR2 SYDVKM. CDR3 amino acids: CASRAGLPDTQYF. DNA for the CDR3: TGTGCCAGCAGAGCAGGTCTCCCAGATACGCAGTATTTT. The full variable domain, its missing parts supplied by reference TRBV28 and TRBJ2-3, is DVKVTQSSRYLVKRTGEKVFLECVQDMDHENMFWYRQDPGLGLRLIYFSYDVKMKEKGDIPEGYSVSREKKERFSLILESASTNQTSMYLCASRAGLPDTQYFGPGTRLTVL.